A selection of T cell receptor beta chains follows, all from one sample in a study of blood T cells in healthy people across ages. TCRdb re-analysed the 5' RACE reads in MiXCR, keeping a single row per CDR3 protein. Seen here are about 780,000 distinct CDR3 sequences, approximately 67% observed once, and the top ten hold roughly 25%. Sequenced: blood. These receptors all stem from a man under 40 in good health. Each CDR3 is given with its conserved first and last residue. D genes are given only for firm matches. Clone sizes are given selectively: once, few, many, or a class where the clone is expanded.

V: TRBV14
size: once
J: TRBJ2-7
D: NA
DNA: TGTGCCAGCAGCGAACATGCGGGCGAGCAGTACTTC
CDR3: CASSEHAGEQYF

V: TRBV25-1
size: NA
J: TRBJ2-7
D: NA
DNA: TGTGCCAGCAGTGAACAGGGAATGGGCTACGAGCAGTACTTC
CDR3: CASSEQGMGYEQYF

V: TRBV7-2
size: NA
J: TRBJ2-7
D: NA
DNA: TGTGCCAGCAGCTTAAGGAGGGCCCACGAGCAGTACTTC
CDR3: CASSLRRAHEQYF

V: TRBV29-1
size: NA
J: TRBJ2-7
D: NA
DNA: TGCAGCGTTGTGTCCGATTTATCCTGCGAGCAGTACTTC
CDR3: CSVVSDLSCEQYF

V: TRBV4-3
size: NA
J: TRBJ2-7
D: NA
DNA: TGCGCCAGCAGCCACCAAAGCACGGGCGGACTGTACGAGCAGTACTTC
CDR3: CASSHQSTGGLYEQYF

V: TRBV6-1
size: NA
J: TRBJ1-5
D: NA
DNA: TGTGCCAGCAGACTCCAGACGGATCAGCCCCAGCATTTT
CDR3: CASRLQTDQPQHF

V: TRBV7-9
size: once
J: TRBJ2-7
D: NA
DNA: TGTGCCAGCAGCCGCCAGCAGGGTGATCTCGAGCAGTACTTC
CDR3: CASSRQQGDLEQYF

V: TRBV10-3
size: NA
J: TRBJ2-7
D: TRBD1
DNA: TGTGCCATCAGCCGGACAGGGTCCTACGAGCAGTACTTC
CDR3: CAISRTGSYEQYF

V: TRBV7-9
size: once
J: TRBJ2-7
D: NA
DNA: TGTGCCGGCAGCTCCCATGAGGGCTTCGGATGCGAGCAGTACTTC
CDR3: CAGSSHEGFGCEQYF

V: TRBV29-1
size: NA
J: TRBJ2-1
D: NA
DNA: TGCAGCGGCGAAGGGACTCTTCTGCATGAGCAGTTCTTC
CDR3: CSGEGTLLHEQFF

V: TRBV29-1
size: few
J: TRBJ2-3
D: TRBD1
DNA: TGCAGCGTTGGGACAGGGAGATCAGATACGCAGTATTTT
CDR3: CSVGTGRSDTQYF

V: TRBV12-3/TRBV12-4
size: few
J: TRBJ1-5
D: NA
DNA: TGTGCCAGCAGTTTAATCAACAGCAATCAGCCCCAGCATTTT
CDR3: CASSLINSNQPQHF

V: TRBV6-6
size: NA
J: TRBJ2-2
D: NA
DNA: TGTGCCAGCAGTTACCGGCATGCGAACACCGGGGAGCTGTTTTTT
CDR3: CASSYRHANTGELFF

V: TRBV6-5
size: few
J: TRBJ2-1
D: TRBD1
DNA: TGTGCCAGCAGTTCCGGGACAGGTAATGAGCAGTTCTTC
CDR3: CASSSGTGNEQFF

V: TRBV5-1
size: NA
J: TRBJ2-5
D: NA
DNA: TGCGCCAGCAGTAGGGGCGGGGATTCCCGAGGAGAGACCCAGTACTTC
CDR3: CASSRGGDSRGETQYF

V: TRBV2
size: NA
J: TRBJ1-1
D: NA
DNA: TGTGCCAGCAGTGCAGGGCGGAATGAAGCTTTCTTT
CDR3: CASSAGRNEAFF

V: TRBV7-7
size: NA
J: TRBJ2-2
D: NA
DNA: TGTGCTAGCAGCTTAAGGGTTGGGGAGAACACCGGGGAGCTGTTTTTT
CDR3: CASSLRVGENTGELFF

V: TRBV7-2
size: NA
J: TRBJ2-1
D: NA
DNA: TGTGCCAGCAGCTTCCTCGGGACCGAGCAGTTCTTC
CDR3: CASSFLGTEQFF

V: TRBV24-1
size: NA
J: TRBJ2-5
D: NA
DNA: TGTGCCACCGCCACGGCCCAAGAGACCCAGTACTTC
CDR3: CATATAQETQYF

V: TRBV7-3
size: NA
J: TRBJ2-2
D: NA
DNA: TGTGCCAGCAGCCGCCCGGGTGGGGAGCTGTTTTTT
CDR3: CASSRPGGELFF

V: TRBV29-1
size: NA
J: TRBJ1-2
D: NA
DNA: TGCAGCGTTGAGGCGAGGATATCTAACTGTGGCTACACCTTC
CDR3: CSVEARISNCGYTF

V: TRBV28
size: NA
J: TRBJ2-7
D: NA
DNA: TGTGCCAGCAGTTTCATCCAGGGTTTCGTCCCCTACGAGCAGTACTTC
CDR3: CASSFIQGFVPYEQYF

V: TRBV6-5
size: few
J: TRBJ2-5
D: TRBD2
DNA: TGTGCCAGCAGTCCTTTAAGCGGGGGGCCACAAGAGACCCAGTACTTC
CDR3: CASSPLSGGPQETQYF

V: TRBV10-3
size: NA
J: TRBJ2-7
D: NA
DNA: TGTGCCACCGACTCCGGGACCGCCACCTACGAGCAGTACTTC
CDR3: CATDSGTATYEQYF

V: TRBV7-9
size: once
J: TRBJ2-6
D: NA
DNA: TGTGTCAGCAGCTCCCCGGGGTCTGGGGCCAACGTCCTGACTTTC
CDR3: CVSSSPGSGANVLTF

V: TRBV4-3
size: NA
J: TRBJ1-4
D: NA
DNA: TGCGCCAGCAGCCAAGATCCCCTGGACGTCCTCGGAAGTGAAAAACTGTTTTTT
CDR3: CASSQDPLDVLGSEKLFF

V: TRBV9
size: NA
J: TRBJ2-5
D: TRBD2
DNA: TGTGCCAGCAGCGTAGGGGGGGGATCCCAAGAGACCCAGTACTTC
CDR3: CASSVGGGSQETQYF

V: TRBV7-2
size: once
J: TRBJ2-5
D: TRBD1
DNA: TGTGCCAGCAGCTCACAGGGACAGGGGGCAGGGGAGACCCAGTACTTC
CDR3: CASSSQGQGAGETQYF

V: TRBV20-1
size: few
J: TRBJ2-1
D: NA
DNA: TGCAGAGTGTCCGGAAACGCTTACAATGAGCAGTTCTTC
CDR3: CRVSGNAYNEQFF

V: TRBV29-1
size: NA
J: TRBJ2-5
D: NA
DNA: TGCAGCGTCGAAAGGTCGGGAAGGTGGGGAGAGACCCAGTACTTC
CDR3: CSVERSGRWGETQYF

V: TRBV3-1
size: NA
J: TRBJ1-2
D: NA
DNA: TGTGCCAGCAGCCAATCCCCCGGGAGCCTTGGGAACTATGGCTACACCTTC
CDR3: CASSQSPGSLGNYGYTF

V: TRBV9
size: NA
J: TRBJ2-7
D: NA
DNA: TGTGCCAGCAGCCCTCGGGCTGGGGTCCACGAGCAGTACTTC
CDR3: CASSPRAGVHEQYF

V: TRBV7-9
size: NA
J: TRBJ2-3
D: TRBD1
DNA: TGTGCCAGCACCCTCGAAGGGGGCGCGGGAGATACGCAGTATTTT
CDR3: CASTLEGGAGDTQYF

V: TRBV7-3
size: NA
J: TRBJ2-3
D: NA
DNA: TGTGCCAGCTCCCCGGTAGGGAGGTTAACAGATACGCAGTATTTT
CDR3: CASSPVGRLTDTQYF

V: TRBV28
size: NA
J: TRBJ1-2
D: NA
DNA: TGTGCCAGCAACCTACGAAATGGCTACACCTTC
CDR3: CASNLRNGYTF

V: TRBV12-3/TRBV12-4
size: NA
J: TRBJ1-6
D: NA
DNA: TGTGCCAGCAGTTTAGTCGGCGAGAATTCACCCCTCCACTTT
CDR3: CASSLVGENSPLHF

V: TRBV7-2
size: few
J: TRBJ1-5
D: TRBD1
DNA: TGTGCCAGCAGCTTAGAACAGGGGTCTCGGCAGCCCCAGCATTTT
CDR3: CASSLEQGSRQPQHF

V: TRBV20-1
size: once
J: TRBJ2-5
D: NA
DNA: TGCAGTGCTAGAGAGTTGGGGGGTAACACCTACAATGAGCAGTACTTC
CDR3: CSARELGGNTYNEQYF

V: TRBV20-1
size: many
J: TRBJ2-1
D: NA
DNA: TGCAGTGCTAGAGATGCGATTTCGGGACCACAGTTCTTC
CDR3: CSARDAISGPQFF

V: TRBV18
size: few
J: TRBJ1-6
D: NA
DNA: TGTGCCAGCTCACCAGGGGACCCGCTTAATTCACCCCTCCACTTT
CDR3: CASSPGDPLNSPLHF

V: TRBV24-1
size: few
J: TRBJ2-3
D: NA
DNA: TGTGCCACCAGTGACCCCGGGACTAGCACAGATACGCAGTATTTT
CDR3: CATSDPGTSTDTQYF

V: TRBV20-1
size: few
J: TRBJ2-5
D: NA
DNA: TGCAGTGCTAAAGGGCTTATGCCCCAAGAGACCCAGTACTTC
CDR3: CSAKGLMPQETQYF

V: TRBV4-3
size: NA
J: TRBJ2-1
D: TRBD2
DNA: TGCGCCAGCAGCCAAGATGGGGGGGGACCTGACAATGAGCAGTTCTTC
CDR3: CASSQDGGGPDNEQFF

V: TRBV5-1
size: NA
J: TRBJ1-4
D: NA
DNA: TGCGCCAGCAGCGCACAACAGGGCTCTAATGAAAAACTGTTTTTT
CDR3: CASSAQQGSNEKLFF

V: TRBV28
size: few
J: TRBJ2-1
D: TRBD2
DNA: TGTGCCAGCACCGGGGGGGGACATGAGCAGTTCTTC
CDR3: CASTGGGHEQFF

V: TRBV20-1
size: NA
J: TRBJ2-7
D: NA
DNA: TGCAGTGCGAAGGCCGGGACCCTTGCCTACGAGCAGTACTTC
CDR3: CSAKAGTLAYEQYF

V: TRBV7-4
size: few
J: TRBJ2-1
D: NA
DNA: TGTGCCAGCAGAACAAGACTGCTATCCTCCTACAATGAGCAGTTCTTC
CDR3: CASRTRLLSSYNEQFF

V: TRBV7-6
size: NA
J: TRBJ2-1
D: NA
DNA: TGTGCCAGCAGCTTAGGATTACCGCATGGGAATGAGCAGTTCTTC
CDR3: CASSLGLPHGNEQFF

V: TRBV28
size: NA
J: TRBJ1-2
D: TRBD1
DNA: TGTGCCAGCAGCCTACCCACCTTCAGGGGGGGTGGCTACACCTTC
CDR3: CASSLPTFRGGGYTF

V: TRBV7-3
size: once
J: TRBJ2-1
D: NA
DNA: TGTGCCAGCAGCCCCTACCCCTCTCAGGGAGGCAATGAGCAGTTCTTC
CDR3: CASSPYPSQGGNEQFF

V: TRBV27
size: NA
J: TRBJ2-4
D: TRBD1
DNA: TGTGCCAGCAGGCACAGGGGTACTAGGTCGAAGGTGGCCAAAAACATTCAGTACTTC
CDR3: CASRHRGTRSKVAKNIQYF

V: TRBV6-1
size: NA
J: TRBJ2-6
D: NA
DNA: TGTGCCAGCAGTCTGAGGACCGCTCCCTCTGGGGCCAACGTCCTGACTTTC
CDR3: CASSLRTAPSGANVLTF